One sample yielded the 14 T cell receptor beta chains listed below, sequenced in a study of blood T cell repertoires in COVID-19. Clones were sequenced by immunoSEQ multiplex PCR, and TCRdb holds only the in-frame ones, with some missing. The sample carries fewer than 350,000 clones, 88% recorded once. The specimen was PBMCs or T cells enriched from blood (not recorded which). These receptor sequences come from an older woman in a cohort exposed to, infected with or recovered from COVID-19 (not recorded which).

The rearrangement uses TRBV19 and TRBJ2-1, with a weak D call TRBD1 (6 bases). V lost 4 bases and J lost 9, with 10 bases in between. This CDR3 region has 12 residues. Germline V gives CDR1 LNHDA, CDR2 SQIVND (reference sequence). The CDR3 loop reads CASSKQGFEQFF. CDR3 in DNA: TGTGCCAGTAGTAAACAGGGTTTTGAGCAGTTCTTC. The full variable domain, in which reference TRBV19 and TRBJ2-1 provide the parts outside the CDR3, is DGGITQSPKYLFRKEGQNVTLSCEQNLNHDAMYWYRQDPGQGLRLIYYSQIVNDFQKGDIAEGYSVSREKKESFPLTVTSAQKNPTAFYLCASSKQGFEQFFGPGTRLTVL.

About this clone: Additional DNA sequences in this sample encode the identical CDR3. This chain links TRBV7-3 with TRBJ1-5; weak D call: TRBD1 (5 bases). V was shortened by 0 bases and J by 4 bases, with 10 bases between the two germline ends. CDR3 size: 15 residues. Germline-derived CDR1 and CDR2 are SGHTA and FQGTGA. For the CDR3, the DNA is TGTGCCAGCAGCTTAACCGGGGGTCCTAATCAGCCCCAGCATTTT. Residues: CASSLTGGPNQPQHF.

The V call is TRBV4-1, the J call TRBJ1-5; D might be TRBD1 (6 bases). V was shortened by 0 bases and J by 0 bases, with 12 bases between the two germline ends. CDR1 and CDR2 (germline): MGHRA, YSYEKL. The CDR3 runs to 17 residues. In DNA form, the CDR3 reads TGCGCCAGCAGCCAAGAGGGGGACACCTATAGCAATCAGCCCCAGCATTTT. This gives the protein CASSQEGDTYSNQPQHF.

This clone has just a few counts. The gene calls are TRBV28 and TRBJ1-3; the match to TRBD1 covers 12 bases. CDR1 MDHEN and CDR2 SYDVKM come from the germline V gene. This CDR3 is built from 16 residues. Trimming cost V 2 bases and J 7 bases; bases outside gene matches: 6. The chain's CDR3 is CASSLPAGQGANTIYF. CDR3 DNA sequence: TGTGCCAGCAGTTTACCCGCGGGACAGGGGGCGAACACCATATATTTT.

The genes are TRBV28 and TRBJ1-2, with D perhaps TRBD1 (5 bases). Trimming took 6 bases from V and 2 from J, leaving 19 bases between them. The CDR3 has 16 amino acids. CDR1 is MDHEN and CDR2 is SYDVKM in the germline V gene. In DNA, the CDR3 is TGTGCCAGCAGCTCCCTCTGGAATCCAGGGAACTATGGCTACACCTTC. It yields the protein CASSSLWNPGNYGYTF.

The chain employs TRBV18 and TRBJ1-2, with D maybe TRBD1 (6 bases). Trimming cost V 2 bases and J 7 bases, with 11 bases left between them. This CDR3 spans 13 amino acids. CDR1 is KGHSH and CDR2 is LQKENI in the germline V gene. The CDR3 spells CASSPADSLGYTF. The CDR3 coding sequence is TGTGCCAGCTCACCAGCGGACAGCCTTGGCTACACCTTC. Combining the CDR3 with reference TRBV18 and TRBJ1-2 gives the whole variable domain NAGVMQNPRHLVRRRGQEARLRCSPMKGHSHVYWYRQLPEEGLKFMVYLQKENIIDESGMPKERFSAEFPKEGPSILRIQQVVRGDSAAYFCASSPADSLGYTFGSGTRLTVV.

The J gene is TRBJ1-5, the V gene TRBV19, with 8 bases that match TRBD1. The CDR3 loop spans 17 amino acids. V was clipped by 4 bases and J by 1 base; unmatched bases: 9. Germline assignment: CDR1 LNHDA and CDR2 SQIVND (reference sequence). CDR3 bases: TGTGCCAGTAGTAAATCGGGCAGGGGGCGGAGCAATCAGCCCCAGCATTTT. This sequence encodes CASSKSGRGRSNQPQHF.

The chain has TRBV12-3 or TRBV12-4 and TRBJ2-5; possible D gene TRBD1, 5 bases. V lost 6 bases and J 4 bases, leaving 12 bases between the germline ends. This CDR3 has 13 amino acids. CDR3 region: CASRRTNLETQYF. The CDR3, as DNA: TGTGCCAGCAGGCGGACAAACCTAGAGACCCAGTACTTC.

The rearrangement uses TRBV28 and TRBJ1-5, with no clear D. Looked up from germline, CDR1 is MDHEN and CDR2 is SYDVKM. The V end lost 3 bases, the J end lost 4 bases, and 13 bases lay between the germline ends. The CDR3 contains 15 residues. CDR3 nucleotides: TGTGCCAGCAGTTTTTGCGGGGTCTGTAATCAGCCCCAGCATTTT. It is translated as CASSFCGVCNQPQHF. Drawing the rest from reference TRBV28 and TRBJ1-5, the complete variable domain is DVKVTQSSRYLVKRTGEKVFLECVQDMDHENMFWYRQDPGLGLRLIYFSYDVKMKEKGDIPEGYSVSREKKERFSLILESASTNQTSMYLCASSFCGVCNQPQHFGDGTRLSIL.

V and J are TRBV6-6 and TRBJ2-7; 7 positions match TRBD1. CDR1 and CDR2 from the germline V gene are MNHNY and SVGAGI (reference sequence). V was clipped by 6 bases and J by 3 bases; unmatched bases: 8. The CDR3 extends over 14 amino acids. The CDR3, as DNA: TGTGCCAGCAGCCACAGGGGTAGGAACTACGAGCAGTACTTC. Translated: CASSHRGRNYEQYF.

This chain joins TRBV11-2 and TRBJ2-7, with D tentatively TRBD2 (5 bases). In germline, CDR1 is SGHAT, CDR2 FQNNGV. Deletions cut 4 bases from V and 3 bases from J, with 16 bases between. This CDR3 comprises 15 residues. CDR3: CASSSAVGTSYEQYF. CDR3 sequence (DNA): TGTGCCAGCAGCTCAGCGGTGGGTACGAGCTACGAGCAGTACTTC.

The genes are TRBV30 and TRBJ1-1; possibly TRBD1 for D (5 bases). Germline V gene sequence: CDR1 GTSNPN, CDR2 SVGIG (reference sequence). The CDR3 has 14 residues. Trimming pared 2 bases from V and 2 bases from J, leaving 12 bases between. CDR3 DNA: TGTGCCTGGAGTCTAAGGGGAGGAAACACTGAAGCTTTCTTT. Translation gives CAWSLRGGNTEAFF.

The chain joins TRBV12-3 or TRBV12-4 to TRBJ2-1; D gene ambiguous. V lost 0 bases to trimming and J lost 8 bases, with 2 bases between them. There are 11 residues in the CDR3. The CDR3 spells CASSLAYEQFF. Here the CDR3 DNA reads TGTGCCAGCAGTTTAGCCTATGAGCAGTTCTTC.

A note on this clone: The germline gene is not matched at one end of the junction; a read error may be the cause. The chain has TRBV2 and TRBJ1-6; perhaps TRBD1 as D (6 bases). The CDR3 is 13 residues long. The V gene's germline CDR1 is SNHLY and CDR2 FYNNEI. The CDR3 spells CASSEGGGLSLHF. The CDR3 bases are TGTGCCAGCAGCGAAGGGGGGGGACTGTCCCTCCACTTT.